The T cell receptor beta chain described here comes from a study of shared clonotypes between healthy human individuals (dated by TCRdb to the early 2020s). For the wider study: The cohort included a few men and two women between 18 and 49 years of age. For each donor, three plates each were used for CD4 naive and CD4 memory, two plates were used for CD8 naive, and one plate was used for CD8 memory. To estimate repertoire size and how much clonotype sharing occurs between individuals, the study deeply sequenced the blood TCR repertoires of five healthy adults. Different laboratories and diverse techniques were used to prepare libraries and sequence TCR repertoires, to increase sequencing depth and limit assay-specific biases. Between about 0.9 and 9 billion PBMCs per donor were obtained by leukapheresis.

Using the deep immunoSEQ assay, multiplex PCR amplified TCR CDR3 regions from genomic DNA. Extracted genomic DNA from each cell subset was spread evenly across all wells of several immunoSEQ 96-well plates, with each plate serving as a replicate. For sorted subsets, approximately 200 ng of genomic DNA, equivalent to 25,000 to 35,000 T cell genomes, went into each replicate PCR. Purified libraries were quantified with a Qubit 3.0 fluorometer, sized on a Bioanalyzer 2100, and re-quantified with the KAPA Library Quantification kit. Each immunoSEQ 96-well plate was sequenced on its own single-read 150-cycle Illumina NextSeq 550 flow cell. Under the source paper's analysis protocol: Because the immunoSEQ output included only junctional sequences and no quality scores, the filtering could not be the same as the filtering used for full-length reads. To assign V/J genes and CDR3, sequences were annotated against IMGT germline references using PyIR, a Python wrapper for IgBLAST v1.9. Any read was removed if the V/J assignment was weak (E-value above 1e-6), the CDR3 was missing, or the read contained stop codons, out-of-frame junctions, or ambiguous translated residues. A V3J clonotype was defined by an identical inferred V gene, J gene, and CDR3 amino acid sequence. Percentage overlap between repertoires was calculated by dividing the number of shared unique clonotypes by the size of the smaller repertoire. Repertoire richness was assessed with RTK rarefaction, the Chao1 estimator, and Recon v2.1 estimates of unobserved clonotypes. OLGA was used to compute generation probabilities for all TCRbeta clonotypes that the gDNA method yielded from a handful of donors. TCRdb's version of the immuneACCESS table is confined to in-frame rearrangements and falls short of the full clone set. An unresolved V gene accounts for under half of the shortfall where checked; the remainder is of unknown origin. V, J and clone size reflect that table, while D and trimming were determined from the DNA. The sample table contains 2,500,000 or so clones; only one count was recorded for approximately 90% of them. More than 0.12% of the sample goes to the ten largest clones.

A few counts support this clone. Which antigen it targets is not known. Base qualities are not provided; no much larger clone lies one nucleotide away. Beyond this particular receptor, the publication reports: Approximately 5% of naive CD4, 3.5% of naive CD8, 2.3% of memory CD4, and over 0.35% of memory CD8 clonotypes were shared across several donors. Compared with non-shared clonotypes, the clonotypes found in all four sorted-subset donors had higher generation probabilities. Sampling was restricted to blood, and TCR repertoires in tissues likely differ from the TCR repertoires found in blood. The small number of donors limited the genetic and exposure-history diversity represented. Even with the large sequencing depth, rarefaction of the sorted-subset datasets indicated that sequencing was incomplete. Larger estimated clonotype richness was generally found for naive subsets than for memory subsets. Pairwise subsampling led to the expectation that sequencing depth would affect the degree of clonotype sharing among donors.

Donors were healthy HIV-negative adults with no recently reported acute infections or vaccinations. Only Caucasian adults living in Nashville, Tennessee, USA were represented among the donors. Magnetic negative selection was used to enrich CD4+ T cells, after which naive cells were positively selected on CD45RA and the negative fraction became the memory subset. Blood was obtained by leukapheresis, after which PBMCs were separated by Ficoll-Histopaque density gradient centrifugation and cryopreserved in liquid nitrogen vapor phase. Analytical flow cytometry was used to check the purity and quantity of each magnetically sorted T cell population. Each sorted fraction had its genomic DNA isolated and then quantified by UV absorbance on a Nanodrop 2000c. Based on the germline V gene (reference sequence), the CDR1 and CDR2 sequences are MNHEY and SMNVEV. CDR3 length: 13 amino acids, cysteine to phenylalanine. Just CDR3 DNA is preserved here, 39 bases in frame from base 1. V is trimmed back by 2 bases and J by 9 bases, and the junction contains 1 base that no gene match accounts for.

This receptor chain uses TRBV27 and TRBJ1-6; TRBD1 fits 7 bases in the junction. Sequenced input: naive CD4+ T cells sorted from blood. The cell subset or site label for this specimen denotes: CD45RA+ positively selected. This clonotype originated in a man younger than 30 in good health. The CDR3 has the sequence CASSLNRGSPLHF. In nucleotides, the sequence is TGTGCCAGCAGTTTAAACAGGGGTTCACCCCTCCACTTT.